This T cell receptor (beta chain) came from a study of response to subunit inactivated influenza vaccine. Notes on the study in general: After each seasonal influenza vaccination, few new T cells are recruited, the authors suggested.

CDR3 length equals 15 residues. The germline gives CDR1 KGHDR, CDR2 SFDVKD. Trimming removed 5 bases at V and 0 bases at J, with 11 bases between. Details on this clonotype: The antigen is unknown.

A single record per CDR3 protein comes from TCRdb applying MiXCR to the RT-PCR reads. The sample holds roughly 700,000 distinct CDR3 sequences, 15% to 18% seen once. This specimen was PBMCs from blood, taken roughly 12 days after vaccination. The V and J genes are TRBV24-1 and TRBJ2-3; D call uncertain. The clonotype comes from a man aged 45-65 years who received an inactivated influenza vaccine. CDR3 coding DNA: TGTGCCACCAGTGGGATACAAGCTAGCACAGATACGCAGTATTTT. It specifies CATSGIQASTDTQYF.